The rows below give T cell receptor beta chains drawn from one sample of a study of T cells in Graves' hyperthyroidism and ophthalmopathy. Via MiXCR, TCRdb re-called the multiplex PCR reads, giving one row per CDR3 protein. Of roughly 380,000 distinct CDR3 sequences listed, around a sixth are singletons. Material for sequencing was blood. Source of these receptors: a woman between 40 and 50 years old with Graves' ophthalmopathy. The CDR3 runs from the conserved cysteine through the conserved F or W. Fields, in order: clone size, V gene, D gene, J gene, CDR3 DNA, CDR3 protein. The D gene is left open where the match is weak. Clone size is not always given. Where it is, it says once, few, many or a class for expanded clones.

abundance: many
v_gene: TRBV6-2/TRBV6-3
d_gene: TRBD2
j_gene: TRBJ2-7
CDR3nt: TGTGCCAGCAGTTCGGGCGGGAGGCGCTACGAGCAGTACTTC
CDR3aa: CASSSGGRRYEQYF

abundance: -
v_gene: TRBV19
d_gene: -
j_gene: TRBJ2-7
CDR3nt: TGTGCCAGTAGTATATACCCGGGAGTGGGGGAGCAGTACTTC
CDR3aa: CASSIYPGVGEQYF

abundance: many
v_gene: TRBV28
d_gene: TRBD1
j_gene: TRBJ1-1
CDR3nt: TGTGCCAGCAGACCCCAAGGACAGGGAGGCACTGAAGCTTTCTTT
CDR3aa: CASRPQGQGGTEAFF

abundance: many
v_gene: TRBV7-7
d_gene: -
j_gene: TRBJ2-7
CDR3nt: TGTGCTAGCAGCTTAGGGCCAGGGGATACCTACGAGCAGTACTTC
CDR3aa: CASSLGPGDTYEQYF

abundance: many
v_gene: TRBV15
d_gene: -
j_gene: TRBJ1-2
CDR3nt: TGTGCCACCAGCCCACGTAATTACAGGGCTGACCATTATGGCTACACCTTC
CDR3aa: CATSPRNYRADHYGYTF

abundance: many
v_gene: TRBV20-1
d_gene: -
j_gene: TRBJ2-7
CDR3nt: TGCAGTGCTCCTTCGAGGAAAGCTAAGGGCTACGAGCAGTACTTC
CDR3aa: CSAPSRKAKGYEQYF

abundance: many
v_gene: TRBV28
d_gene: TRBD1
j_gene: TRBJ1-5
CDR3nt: TGTGCCAGCAGTTTAGGGACCCAGGGGGCGAATCAGCCCCAGCATTTT
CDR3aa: CASSLGTQGANQPQHF

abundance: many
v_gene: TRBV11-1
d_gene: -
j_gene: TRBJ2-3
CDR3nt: TGTGCCAGCAGCTTAGACGGTGCTAGCACAGATACGCAGTATTTT
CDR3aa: CASSLDGASTDTQYF

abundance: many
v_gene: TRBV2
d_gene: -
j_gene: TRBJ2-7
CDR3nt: TGTGCCAGCAGGACCTCGGGACGGATATACGAGCAGTACTTC
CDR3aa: CASRTSGRIYEQYF

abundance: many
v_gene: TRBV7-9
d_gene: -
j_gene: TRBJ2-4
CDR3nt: TGTGCCAGCAGCGCCGGGACAACCCTTATAGCCAAAAACATTCAGTACTTC
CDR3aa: CASSAGTTLIAKNIQYF

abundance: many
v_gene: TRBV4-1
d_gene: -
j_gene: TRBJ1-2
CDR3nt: TGCGCCAGCAGCCCCGCTCATGGCAGCCGGACCACCAGCTACACCTTC
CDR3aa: CASSPAHGSRTTSYTF

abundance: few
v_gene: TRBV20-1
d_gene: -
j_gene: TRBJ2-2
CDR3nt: TGCAGTGCTAGAGATACGTCAGGGGCCGGCGGGGAGCTGTTTTTT
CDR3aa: CSARDTSGAGGELFF

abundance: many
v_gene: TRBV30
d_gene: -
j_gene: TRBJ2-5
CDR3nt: TGTGCCTCAACGAAAGATGTGGGGGAGACCCAGTACTTC
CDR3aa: CASTKDVGETQYF

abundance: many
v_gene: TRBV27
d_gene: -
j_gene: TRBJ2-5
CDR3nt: TGTGCCAGCAGTTTAAGCTCACAAGAGACCCAGTACTTC
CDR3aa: CASSLSSQETQYF

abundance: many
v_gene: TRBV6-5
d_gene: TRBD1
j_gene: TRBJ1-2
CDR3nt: TGTGCCAGCAGTTACTCGAGAGGGACAGCATATGGCTACACCTTC
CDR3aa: CASSYSRGTAYGYTF

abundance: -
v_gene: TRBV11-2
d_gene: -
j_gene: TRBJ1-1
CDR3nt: TGTGCCAGCAGCTTAGACCTACAAGAGACAGAAAACACTGAAGCTTTCTTT
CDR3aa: CASSLDLQETENTEAFF

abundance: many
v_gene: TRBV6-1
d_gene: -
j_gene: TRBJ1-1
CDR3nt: TGTGCCAGCAGTGGGGGGCCAGAAGCTTTCTTT
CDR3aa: CASSGGPEAFF

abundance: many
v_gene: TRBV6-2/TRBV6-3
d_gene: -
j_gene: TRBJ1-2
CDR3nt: TGTGCCAGCAGTTCGCCCCTGGCGGTTAATGGCTACACCTTC
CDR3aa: CASSSPLAVNGYTF

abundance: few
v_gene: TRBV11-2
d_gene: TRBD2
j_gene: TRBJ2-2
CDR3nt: TGTGCCAGCAGCCGGAGTAGCGGGAGGCTCACCGGGGAGCTGTTTTTT
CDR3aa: CASSRSSGRLTGELFF

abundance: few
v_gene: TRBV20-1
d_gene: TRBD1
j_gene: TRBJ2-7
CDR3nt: TGCAGTGCTACAGGGGGAGAATACGAGCAGTACTTC
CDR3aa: CSATGGEYEQYF

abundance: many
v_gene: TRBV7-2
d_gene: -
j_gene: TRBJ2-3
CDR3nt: TGTGCCAGCAGCTTAGCCTTTGGAGATACGCAGTATTTT
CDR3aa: CASSLAFGDTQYF

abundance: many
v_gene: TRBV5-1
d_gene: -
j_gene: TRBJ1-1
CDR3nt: TGCGCCAGCAGCGCCCATAACTTGAACACTGAAGCTTTCTTT
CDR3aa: CASSAHNLNTEAFF

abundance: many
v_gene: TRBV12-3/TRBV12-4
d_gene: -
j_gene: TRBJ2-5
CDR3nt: TGTGCCAGCAGTTTAGTCCGTAAAGAGACCCAGTACTTC
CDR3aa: CASSLVRKETQYF

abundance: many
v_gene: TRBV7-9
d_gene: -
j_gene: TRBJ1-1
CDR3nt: TGTGCCAGCAGCCCCCCCGCCGGGGGAGCTTTCTTT
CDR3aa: CASSPPAGGAFF

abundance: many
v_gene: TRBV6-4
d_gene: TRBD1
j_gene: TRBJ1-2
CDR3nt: TGTGCCAGCAGCCCGACAGGGAGCAGTAACTATGGCTACACCTTC
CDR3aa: CASSPTGSSNYGYTF

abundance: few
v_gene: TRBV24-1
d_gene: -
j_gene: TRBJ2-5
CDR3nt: TGTGCCACCACTACCGGGGGACCACAAGAGACCCAGTACTTC
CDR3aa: CATTTGGPQETQYF

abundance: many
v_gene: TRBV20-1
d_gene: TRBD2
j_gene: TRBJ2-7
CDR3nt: TGCAGTGCTGAGAGCGGGAGCGATACCTACGAGCAGTACTTC
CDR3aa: CSAESGSDTYEQYF